One sample yielded the 14 T cell receptor beta chains listed below, sequenced in a study of T cell responses to AZD1222 COVID-19 vaccine. Repertoires were generated with immunoSEQ multiplex PCR, while TCRdb's copy carries only in-frame clones and drops some. The data show tens of thousands of clones, with about 80% seen just once and 6% to 7% held by the top ten. This specimen was peripheral blood, taken on day 0 of AZD1222 vaccination. These receptor sequences come from an adult in good health.

The chain couples TRBV6-5 to TRBJ1-4; the D is unclear. The CDR3 contains 15 residues. CDR1 MNHEY and CDR2 SVGAGI come from the germline V gene. Trimming left V 2 bases short and J 8 bases short, with 15 bases between. The DNA of the CDR3 is TGTGCCAGCAGTTACCGCCCCCGGAAGGGAGAAAAACTGTTTTTT. Protein sequence: CASSYRPRKGEKLFF.

In nucleotides, the CDR3 is TGTGCCAGCAGCCTTTTTGACGAGCAGTACTTC. Residues: CASSLFDEQYF. The rearrangement joins TRBV14 to TRBJ2-7; D is ambiguous. The germline CDR1 and CDR2 sequences are SGHDN and FVKESK. Trimming removed 4 bases at V and 5 bases at J, with 6 bases between. CDR3 size: 11 residues.

A few counts support this clone. The genes are TRBV5-1 and TRBJ1-2; a weak D match, TRBD1 (6 bases). CDR1 SGHRS and CDR2 YFSETQ come from the germline V gene. Trimming removed 3 bases from V and 5 bases from J, with 17 bases in between. The CDR3 consists of 15 residues. The CDR3 sequence: CASSSGTEGGYGYTF. The CDR3, as DNA: TGCGCCAGCAGCTCAGGGACGGAGGGGGGTTATGGCTACACCTTC.

The rearrangement joins TRBV27 to TRBJ1-5, with D perhaps matching TRBD1 (6 bases). The CDR3 totals 13 residues. V was cut by 5 bases and J by 3 bases, with 8 bases left in between. CDR1 and CDR2 (germline): MNHEY, SMNVEV (reference sequence). The CDR3 sequence is CASSRQVNQPQHF. The CDR3 DNA reads as TGTGCCAGCAGTAGACAGGTCAATCAGCCCCAGCATTTT.

This clone was observed a handful of times. This rearrangement joins TRBV12-5 to TRBJ2-3; the D gene is possibly TRBD2 (6 bases). The germline gives CDR1 LGHNT, CDR2 FRNRAP. The CDR3 sequence is 14 residues long. Deletions cut 7 bases from V and 4 bases from J, with 15 bases between. Here the CDR3 reads CASAKPTSSDTQYF. CDR3 DNA sequence: TGTGCTAGTGCCAAACCCACTAGCTCAGATACGCAGTATTTT.

The DNA for the CDR3 is TGTGCCAGCAGCTCCAAGACTGACAGCTCCTACAATGAGCAGTTCTTC. Translation: CASSSKTDSSYNEQFF. This sequence joins TRBV11-2 and TRBJ2-1; D is perhaps TRBD1 (5 bases). The CDR3 covers 16 residues. The germline V gene has CDR1 SGHAT and CDR2 FQNNGV. V lost 4 bases to trimming and J lost 0 bases, with 13 bases between them.

The sample holds one count of this clone. Distinct nucleotide sequences in the sample also encode this CDR3. The CDR3 DNA sequence: TGTGCCAGCAGTGAGCAGGGATCCTACGAGCAGTACGTC. It specifies CASSEQGSYEQYV. This chain uses TRBV2 with TRBJ2-7; TRBD1 is a possible D gene (5 bases). CDR1 SNHLY and CDR2 FYNNEI come from the germline V gene. The CDR3 runs 13 residues. V was clipped by 3 bases and J by 1 base, with 7 bases between them.

V usage is TRBV10-1 and J usage is TRBJ1-2; 9 bases match TRBD1. The V and J ends lost 11 bases and 5 bases, in that order; junction bases with no gene match: 15. Germline V gene data show CDR1 as WNHNN and CDR2 as SYGVQD (reference sequence). The CDR3 is 15 amino acids. The CDR3 reads CAGGTGNPPLYGYTF. The CDR3 bases are TGCGCCGGAGGGACAGGGAACCCCCCCCTTTATGGCTACACCTTC.

The chain combines TRBV28 with TRBJ2-7; 7 bases map to TRBD1. The CDR3 is made up of 14 amino acids. After removal of 10 bases from V and 2 bases from J, the junction contained 11 bases not matched to a gene. The germline V gene encodes CDR1 MDHEN and CDR2 SYDVKM. The CDR3 region has the DNA TGTGCCACTACCTCCGGGACAGAAACCTACGAGCAGTACTTC. As protein: CATTSGTETYEQYF.

This sequence joins TRBV27 and TRBJ1-1; possible D gene TRBD1, 5 bases. CDR3 size: 16 residues. V was pared by 6 bases and J by 2 bases, with 19 bases between. The germline V gene has CDR1 MNHEY and CDR2 SMNVEV (reference sequence). For the CDR3, the DNA is TGTGCCAGCAGATGGGCGGGGGGAAGGGAAAACACTGAAGCTTTCTTT. The encoded protein is CASRWAGGRENTEAFF.

The V call is TRBV23-1, the J call TRBJ2-7; 8 positions match TRBD1. TRBV23-1 falls under the ORF class, with uncertain function. This CDR3 has 18 residues. V shed 6 bases and J 3 bases; nucleotides not matched to a gene: 19. The CDR3: CASSRTGQGRSRSYEQYF. The CDR3 coding sequence is TGCGCCAGCAGCCGAACCGGACAGGGCAGGTCCAGGAGCTACGAGCAGTACTTC.

The chain recombines TRBV2 with TRBJ1-4, with 7 bases identical to TRBD1. With 7 bases clipped from V and 7 bases from J, the junction kept 9 bases outside the gene matches. The CDR3 is 14 residues long. CDR1 is SNHLY, CDR2 FYNNEI, per germline. As DNA, the CDR3 is TGTGCCAGCACCCTTACAGGGGAGGTTGAAAAACTGTTTTTT. The encoded protein is CASTLTGEVEKLFF. Supplemented by reference TRBV2 and TRBJ1-4, the full variable domain reads EPEVTQTPSHQVTQMGQEVILRCVPISNHLYFYWYRQILGQKVEFLVSFYNNEISEKSEIFDDQFSVERPDGSNFTLKIRSTKLEDSAMYFCASTLTGEVEKLFFGSGTQLSVL.

This clone occurred a few times. This chain connects TRBV7-8 to TRBJ1-1; 8 nucleotides match TRBD1. The CDR3 runs to 13 residues. V lost 5 bases to trimming and J lost 8 bases; unmatched junction nucleotides: 7. Looked up from germline, CDR1 is SGHVS and CDR2 is FQNEAQ. The CDR3 reads CASSRDRRREAFF. CDR3 DNA: TGTGCCAGCAGCCGGGACAGGAGACGGGAAGCTTTCTTT. Variable domain in full (rest from reference TRBV7-8 and TRBJ1-1): GAGVSQSPRYKVAKRGQDVALRCDPISGHVSLFWYQQALGQGPEFLTYFQNEAQLDKSGLPSDRFFAERPEGSVSTLKIQRTQQEDSAVYLCASSRDRRREAFFGQGTRLTVV.

This chain connects TRBV5-4 to TRBJ2-2, with no clear D. V was cut by 0 bases and J by 7 bases, with 10 bases left in between. The CDR3 runs 14 residues. CDR1 is SGHNT and CDR2 is YYREEE in the germline V gene (reference sequence). The CDR3 coding sequence is TGTGCCAGCAGCTTGGTGCCAGATCTCGGGGAGCTGTTTTTT. Its protein is CASSLVPDLGELFF.